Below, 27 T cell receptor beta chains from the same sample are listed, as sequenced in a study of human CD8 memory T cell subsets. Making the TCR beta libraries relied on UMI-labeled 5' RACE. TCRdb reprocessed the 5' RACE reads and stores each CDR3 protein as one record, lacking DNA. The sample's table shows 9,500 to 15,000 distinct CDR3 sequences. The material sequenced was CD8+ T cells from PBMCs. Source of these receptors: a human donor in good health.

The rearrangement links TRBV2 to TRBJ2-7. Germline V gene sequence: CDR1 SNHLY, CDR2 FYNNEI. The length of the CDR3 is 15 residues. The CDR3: CASSGLGEQPYEQYF.

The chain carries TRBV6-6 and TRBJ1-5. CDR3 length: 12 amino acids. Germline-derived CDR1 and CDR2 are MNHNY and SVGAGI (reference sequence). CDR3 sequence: CASSYHNQPQHF.

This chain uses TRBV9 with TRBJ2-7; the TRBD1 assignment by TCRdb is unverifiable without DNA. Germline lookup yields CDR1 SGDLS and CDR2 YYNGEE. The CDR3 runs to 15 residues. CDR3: CASSASGGTSYEQYF.

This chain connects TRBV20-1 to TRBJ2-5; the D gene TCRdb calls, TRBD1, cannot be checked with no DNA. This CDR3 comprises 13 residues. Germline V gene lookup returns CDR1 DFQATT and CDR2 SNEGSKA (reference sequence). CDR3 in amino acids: CSAGTGGQETQYF.

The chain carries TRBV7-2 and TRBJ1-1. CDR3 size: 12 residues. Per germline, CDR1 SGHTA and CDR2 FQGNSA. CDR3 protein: CASTLRPTEAFF. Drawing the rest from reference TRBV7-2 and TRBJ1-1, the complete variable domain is GAGVSQSPSNKVTEKGKDVELRCDPISGHTALYWYRQSLGQGLEFLIYFQGNSAPDKSGLPSDRFSAERTGGSVSTLTIQRTQQEDSAVYLCASTLRPTEAFFGQGTRLTVV.

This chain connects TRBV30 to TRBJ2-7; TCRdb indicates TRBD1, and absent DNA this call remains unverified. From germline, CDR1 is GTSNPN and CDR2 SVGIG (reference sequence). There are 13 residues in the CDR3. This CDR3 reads CAWGIWDSYEQYF.

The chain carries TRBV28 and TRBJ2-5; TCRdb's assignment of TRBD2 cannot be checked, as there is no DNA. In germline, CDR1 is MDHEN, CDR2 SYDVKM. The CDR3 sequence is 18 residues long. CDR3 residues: CASSFVLLAGTLQETQYF.

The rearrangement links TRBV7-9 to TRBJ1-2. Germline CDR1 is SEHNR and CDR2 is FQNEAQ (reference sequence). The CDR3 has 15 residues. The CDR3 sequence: CASSLELALAYGYTF.

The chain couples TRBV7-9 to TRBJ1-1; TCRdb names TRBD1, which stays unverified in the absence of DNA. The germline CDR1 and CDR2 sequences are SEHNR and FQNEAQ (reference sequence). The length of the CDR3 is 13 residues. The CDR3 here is CASTGTKNTEAFF.

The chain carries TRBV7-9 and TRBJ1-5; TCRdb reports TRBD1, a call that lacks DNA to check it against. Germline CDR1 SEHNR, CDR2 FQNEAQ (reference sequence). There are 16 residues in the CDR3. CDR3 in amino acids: CASSPPSGAGNQPQHF. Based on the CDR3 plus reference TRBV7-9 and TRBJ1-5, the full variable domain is DTGVSQNPRHKITKRGQNVTFRCDPISEHNRLYWYRQTLGQGPEFLTYFQNEAQLEKSRLLSDRFSAERPKGSFSTLEIQRTEQGDSAMYLCASSPPSGAGNQPQHFGDGTRLSIL.

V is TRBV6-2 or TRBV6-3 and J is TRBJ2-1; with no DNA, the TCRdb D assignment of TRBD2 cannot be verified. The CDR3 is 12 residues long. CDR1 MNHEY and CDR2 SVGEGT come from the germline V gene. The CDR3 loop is CASSYPANEQFF.

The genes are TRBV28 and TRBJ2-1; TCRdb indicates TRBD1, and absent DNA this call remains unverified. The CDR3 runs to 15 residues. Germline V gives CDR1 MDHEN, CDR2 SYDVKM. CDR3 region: CASSRVPATYNEQFF. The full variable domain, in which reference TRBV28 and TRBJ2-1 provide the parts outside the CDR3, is DVKVTQSSRYLVKRTGEKVFLECVQDMDHENMFWYRQDPGLGLRLIYFSYDVKMKEKGDIPEGYSVSREKKERFSLILESASTNQTSMYLCASSRVPATYNEQFFGPGTRLTVL.

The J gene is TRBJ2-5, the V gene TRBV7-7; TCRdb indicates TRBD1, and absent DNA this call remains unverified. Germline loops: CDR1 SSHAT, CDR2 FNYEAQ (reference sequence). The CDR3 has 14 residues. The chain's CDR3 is CASSSSAGGETQYF.

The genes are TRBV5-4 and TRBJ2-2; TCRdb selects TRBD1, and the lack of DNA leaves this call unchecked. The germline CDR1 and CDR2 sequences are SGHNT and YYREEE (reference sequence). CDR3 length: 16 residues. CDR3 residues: CASRSFGQMNTGELFF. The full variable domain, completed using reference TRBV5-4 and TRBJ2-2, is ETGVTQSPTHLIKTRGQQVTLRCSSQSGHNTVSWYQQALGQGPQFIFQYYREEENGRGNFPPRFSGLQFPNYSSELNVNALELDDSALYLCASRSFGQMNTGELFFGEGSRLTVL.

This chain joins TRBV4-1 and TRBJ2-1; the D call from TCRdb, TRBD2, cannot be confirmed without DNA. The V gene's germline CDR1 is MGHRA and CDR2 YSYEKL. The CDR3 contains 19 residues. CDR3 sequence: CASSQDPGLAGYPINEQFF.

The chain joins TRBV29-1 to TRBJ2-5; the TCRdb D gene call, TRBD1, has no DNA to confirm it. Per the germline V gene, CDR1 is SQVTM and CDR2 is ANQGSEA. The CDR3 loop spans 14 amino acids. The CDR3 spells CSVEAGDSQETQYF.

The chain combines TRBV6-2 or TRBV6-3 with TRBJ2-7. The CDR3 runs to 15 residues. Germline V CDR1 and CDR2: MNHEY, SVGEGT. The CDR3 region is CASSYGNYGPYEQYF.

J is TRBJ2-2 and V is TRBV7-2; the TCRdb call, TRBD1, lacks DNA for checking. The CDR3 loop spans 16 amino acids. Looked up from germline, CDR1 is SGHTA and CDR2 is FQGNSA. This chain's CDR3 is CASSLGAGLNTGELFF.

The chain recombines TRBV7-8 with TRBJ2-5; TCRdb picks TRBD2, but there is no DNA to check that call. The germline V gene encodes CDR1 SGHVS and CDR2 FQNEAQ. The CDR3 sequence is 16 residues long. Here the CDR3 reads CASSDTSGGYQETQYF.

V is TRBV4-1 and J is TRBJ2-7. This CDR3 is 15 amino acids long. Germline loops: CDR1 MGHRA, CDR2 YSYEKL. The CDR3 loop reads CASSQLRQGTYEQYF.

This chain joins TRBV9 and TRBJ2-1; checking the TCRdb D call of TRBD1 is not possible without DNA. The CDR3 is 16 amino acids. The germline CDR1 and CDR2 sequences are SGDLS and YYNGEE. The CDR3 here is CASSFGSRRGEGEQFF.

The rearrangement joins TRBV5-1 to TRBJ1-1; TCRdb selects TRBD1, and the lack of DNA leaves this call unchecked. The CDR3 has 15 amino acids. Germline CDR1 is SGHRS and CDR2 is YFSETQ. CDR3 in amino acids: CASSLWDTLNTEAFF.

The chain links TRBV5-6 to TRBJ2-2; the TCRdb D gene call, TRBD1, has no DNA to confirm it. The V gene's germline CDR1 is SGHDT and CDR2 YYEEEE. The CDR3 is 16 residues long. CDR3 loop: CASSPWLTRNTGELFF.

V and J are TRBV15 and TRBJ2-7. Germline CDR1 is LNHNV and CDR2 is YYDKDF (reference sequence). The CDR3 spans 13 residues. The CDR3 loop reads CATSRDKNYEQYF.

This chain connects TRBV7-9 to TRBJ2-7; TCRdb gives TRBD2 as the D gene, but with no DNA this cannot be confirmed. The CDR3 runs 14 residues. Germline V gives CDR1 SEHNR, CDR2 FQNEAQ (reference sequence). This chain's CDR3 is CASSFEGQSYEQYF.

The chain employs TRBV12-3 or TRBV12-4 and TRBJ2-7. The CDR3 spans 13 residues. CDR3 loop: CASGNGVSYEQYF.

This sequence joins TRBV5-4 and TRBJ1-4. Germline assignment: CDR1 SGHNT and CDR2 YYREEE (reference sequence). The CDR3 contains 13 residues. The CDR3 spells CASSIGEAEKLFF.